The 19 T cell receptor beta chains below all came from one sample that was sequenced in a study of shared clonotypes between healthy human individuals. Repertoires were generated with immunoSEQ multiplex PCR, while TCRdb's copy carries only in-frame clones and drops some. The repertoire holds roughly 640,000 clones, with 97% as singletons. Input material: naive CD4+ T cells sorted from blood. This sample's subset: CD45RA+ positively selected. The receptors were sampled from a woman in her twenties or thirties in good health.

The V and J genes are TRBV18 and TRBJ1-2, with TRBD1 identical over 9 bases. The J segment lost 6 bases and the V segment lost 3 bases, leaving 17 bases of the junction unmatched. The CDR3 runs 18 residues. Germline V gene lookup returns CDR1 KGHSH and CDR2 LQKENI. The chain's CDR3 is CASSPSFTRRTGENGYTF. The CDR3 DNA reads TGTGCCAGCTCACCGTCCTTCACTCGTCGGACAGGGGAAAATGGCTACACCTTC.

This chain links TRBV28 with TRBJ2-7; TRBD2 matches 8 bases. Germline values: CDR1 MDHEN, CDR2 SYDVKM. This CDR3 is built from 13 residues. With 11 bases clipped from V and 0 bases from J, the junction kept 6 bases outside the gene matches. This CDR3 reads CACTSGSSYEQYF. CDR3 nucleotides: TGTGCCTGCACAAGCGGGAGCTCCTACGAGCAGTACTTC.

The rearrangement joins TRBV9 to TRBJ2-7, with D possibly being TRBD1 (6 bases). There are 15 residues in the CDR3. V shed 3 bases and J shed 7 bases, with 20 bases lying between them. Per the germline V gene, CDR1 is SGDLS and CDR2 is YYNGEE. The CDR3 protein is CASSAGATGLWEQYF. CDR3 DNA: TGTGCCAGCAGCGCAGGGGCGACAGGTCTTTGGGAGCAGTACTTC.

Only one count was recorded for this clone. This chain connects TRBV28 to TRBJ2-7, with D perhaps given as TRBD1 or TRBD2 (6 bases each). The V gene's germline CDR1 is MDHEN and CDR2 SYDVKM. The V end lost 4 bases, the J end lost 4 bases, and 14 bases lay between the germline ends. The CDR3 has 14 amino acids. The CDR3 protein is CASSYDRRGYEQYF. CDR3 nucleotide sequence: TGTGCCAGCAGTTACGACAGGAGGGGTTACGAGCAGTACTTC.

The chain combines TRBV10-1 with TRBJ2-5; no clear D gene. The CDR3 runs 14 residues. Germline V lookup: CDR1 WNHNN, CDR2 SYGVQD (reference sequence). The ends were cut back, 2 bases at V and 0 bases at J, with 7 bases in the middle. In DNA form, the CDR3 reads TGCGCCAGCAGTGAGCAGCCGTACCAAGAGACCCAGTACTTC. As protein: CASSEQPYQETQYF.

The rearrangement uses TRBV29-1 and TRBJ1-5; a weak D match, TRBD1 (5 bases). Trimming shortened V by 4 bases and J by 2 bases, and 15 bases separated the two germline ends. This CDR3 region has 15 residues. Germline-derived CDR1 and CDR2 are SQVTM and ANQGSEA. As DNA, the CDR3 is TGCAGCGTTGTGGTTGAAGGGGAGGGCAATCAGCCCCAGCATTTT. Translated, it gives CSVVVEGEGNQPQHF. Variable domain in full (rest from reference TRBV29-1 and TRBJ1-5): SAVISQKPSRDICQRGTSLTIQCQVDSQVTMMFWYRQQPGQSLTLIATANQGSEATYESGFVIDKFPISRPNLTFSTLTVSNMSPEDSSIYLCSVVVEGEGNQPQHFGDGTRLSIL.

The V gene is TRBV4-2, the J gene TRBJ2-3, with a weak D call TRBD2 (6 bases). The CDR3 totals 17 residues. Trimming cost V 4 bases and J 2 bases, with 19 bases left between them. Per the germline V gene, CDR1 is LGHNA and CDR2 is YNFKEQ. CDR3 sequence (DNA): TGTGCCAGCAGCCCGGTTGGGGCTAGCGCCTCCACAGATACGCAGTATTTT. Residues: CASSPVGASASTDTQYF.

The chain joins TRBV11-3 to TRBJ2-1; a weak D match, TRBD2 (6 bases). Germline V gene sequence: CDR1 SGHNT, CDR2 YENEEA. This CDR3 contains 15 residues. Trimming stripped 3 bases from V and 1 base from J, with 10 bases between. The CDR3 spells CASSFRRGSYNEQFF. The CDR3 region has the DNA TGTGCCAGCAGCTTCAGGAGGGGTTCCTACAATGAGCAGTTCTTC.

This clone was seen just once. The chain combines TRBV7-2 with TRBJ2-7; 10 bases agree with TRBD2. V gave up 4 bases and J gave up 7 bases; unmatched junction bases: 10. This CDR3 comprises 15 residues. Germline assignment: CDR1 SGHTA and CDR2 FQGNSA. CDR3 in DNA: TGTGCCAGCAGCTCGCCCTGGGGACTAGCGAATGAGCAGTACTTC. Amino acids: CASSSPWGLANEQYF.

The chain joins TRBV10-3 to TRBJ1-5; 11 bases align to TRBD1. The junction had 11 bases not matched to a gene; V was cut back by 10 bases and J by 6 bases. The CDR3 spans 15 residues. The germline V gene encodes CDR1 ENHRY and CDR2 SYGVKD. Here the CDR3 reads CATSRDRGEFQPQHF. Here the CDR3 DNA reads TGTGCCACGTCCCGGGACAGGGGGGAATTTCAGCCCCAGCATTTT.

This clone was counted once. The CDR3 nucleotides read TGTGCCAGCAGAGCTAGGGTCGGAAATACCTACGAGCAGTACTTC. This encodes CASRARVGNTYEQYF. This chain joins TRBV5-6 and TRBJ2-7; D not certain. The germline CDR1 and CDR2 sequences are SGHDT and YYEEEE. The CDR3 contains 15 residues. Deletions cut 5 bases from V and 2 bases from J, with 17 bases between.

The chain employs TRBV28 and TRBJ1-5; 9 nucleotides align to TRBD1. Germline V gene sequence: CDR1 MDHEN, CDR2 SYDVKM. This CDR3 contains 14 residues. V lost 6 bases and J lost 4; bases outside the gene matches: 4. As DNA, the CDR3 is TGTGCCAGCAGCCAAGGACAGGGGAATCAGCCCCAGCATTTT. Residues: CASSQGQGNQPQHF.

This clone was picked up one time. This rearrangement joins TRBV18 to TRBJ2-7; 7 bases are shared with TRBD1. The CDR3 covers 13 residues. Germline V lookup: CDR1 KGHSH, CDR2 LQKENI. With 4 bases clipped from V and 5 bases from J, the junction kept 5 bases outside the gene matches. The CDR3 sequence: CASSHDRENEQYF. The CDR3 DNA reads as TGTGCCAGCTCACATGACAGGGAGAACGAGCAGTACTTC.

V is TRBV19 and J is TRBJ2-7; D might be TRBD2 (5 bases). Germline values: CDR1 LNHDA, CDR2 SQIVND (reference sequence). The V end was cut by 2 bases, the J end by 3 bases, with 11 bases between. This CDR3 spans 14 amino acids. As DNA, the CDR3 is TGTGCCAGTAGTATATTACGGGGAAGCTACGAGCAGTACTTC. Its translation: CASSILRGSYEQYF.

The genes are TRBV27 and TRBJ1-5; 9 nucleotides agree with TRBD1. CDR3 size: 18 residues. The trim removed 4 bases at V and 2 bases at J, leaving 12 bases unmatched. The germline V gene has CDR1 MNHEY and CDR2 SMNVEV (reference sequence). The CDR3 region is CASSSGTGYPFGNQPQHF. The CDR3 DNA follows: TGTGCCAGCAGTTCCGGGACAGGGTACCCTTTCGGCAATCAGCCCCAGCATTTT.

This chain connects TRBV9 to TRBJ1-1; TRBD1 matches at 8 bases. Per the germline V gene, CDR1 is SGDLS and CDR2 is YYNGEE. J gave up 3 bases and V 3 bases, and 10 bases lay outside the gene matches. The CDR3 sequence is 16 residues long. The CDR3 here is CASSALQGVVDTEAFF. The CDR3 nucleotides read TGTGCCAGCAGCGCCTTACAGGGGGTGGTGGACACTGAAGCTTTCTTT.

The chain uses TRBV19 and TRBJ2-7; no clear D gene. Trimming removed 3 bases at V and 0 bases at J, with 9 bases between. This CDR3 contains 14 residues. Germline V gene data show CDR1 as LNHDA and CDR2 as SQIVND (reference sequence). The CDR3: CASSIQSASYEQYF. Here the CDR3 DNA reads TGTGCCAGTAGTATCCAGTCCGCCTCCTACGAGCAGTACTTC.

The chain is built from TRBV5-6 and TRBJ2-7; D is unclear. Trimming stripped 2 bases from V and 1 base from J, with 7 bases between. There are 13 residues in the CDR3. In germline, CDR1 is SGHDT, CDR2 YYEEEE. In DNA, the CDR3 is TGTGCCAGCAGCTTTGGGCAGTCCTACGAGCAGTACTTC. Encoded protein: CASSFGQSYEQYF.

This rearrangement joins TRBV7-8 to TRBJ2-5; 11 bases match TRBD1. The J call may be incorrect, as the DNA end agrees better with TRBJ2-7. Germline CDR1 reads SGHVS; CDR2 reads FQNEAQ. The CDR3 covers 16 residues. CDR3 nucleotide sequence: TGTGCCAGCAGCTTAGGGATGGGACAGGGGGCCTACGAGCAGTACTTC. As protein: CASSLGMGQGAYEQYF.